These 11 T cell receptor beta chains were all obtained from the same sample, sequenced in a study of CD8+CD57+ T cells in acquired aplastic anemia. The template for TCR beta VDJ and CDR3 sequence profiling was genomic DNA. Using its own MiXCR run on the reads, TCRdb lists one record per CDR3 protein. The sample gives approximately 260,000 distinct CDR3 sequences, 82% of which show up once; 35% to 50% is in the top ten. The authors sequenced patients whose flow cytometry had shown CD8+CD57+ cell expansion. The specimen was sorted CD4+, CD8+, or CD8+CD57+ T cells (not recorded which) from PBMCs. The receptors stem from a human donor with aplastic anemia.

This clonotype came up a few times. The chain uses TRBV24-1 and TRBJ2-1; 7 bases line up with TRBD2. V trimming: 5 bases; J trimming: 4 bases; junction bases outside the gene matches: 13. Per germline, CDR1 KGHDR and CDR2 SFDVKD. CDR3 length: 17 residues. CDR3 nucleotide sequence: TGTGCCACCAGTGCTAGAGGTGGGACTATCGTATACAATGAGCAGTTCTTC. Its protein is CATSARGGTIVYNEQFF.

This clonotype was picked up a small number of times. The junction differs from germline at one of its ends, possibly a read error. The gene calls are TRBV29-1 and TRBJ2-5, with D maybe TRBD2 (5 bases). The CDR3 covers 12 residues. CDR1 is SQVTM, CDR2 ANQGSEA, per germline. The CDR3 spells CSVEVLGETQYF. DNA for the CDR3: TGTAGCGTTGAGGTTTTAGGGGAGACCCAGTACTTC.

With regard to this clonotype: No conserved phenylalanine or tryptophan is present at the end of the CDR3, so a read error is the likely explanation. The rearrangement uses TRBV7-8 and TRBJ1-2; D is undetermined. Germline V gene lookup returns CDR1 SGHVS and CDR2 FQNEAQ. The CDR3 covers 13 residues. Here the CDR3 DNA reads TGCGCCAGCAGCCAAGATCCTGCAAGCGGCTACACCACC. Its translation: CASSQDPASGYTT.

V gene TRBV7-9 combines with J gene TRBJ2-7; a possible D gene is TRBD1 (6 bases). The CDR3 totals 18 residues. The V end lost 5 bases, the J end lost 0 bases, and 23 bases lay between the germline ends. CDR1 is SEHNR, CDR2 FQNEAQ, per germline (reference sequence). The CDR3 is CASSPPTDRTALSYEQYV. Written as DNA, the CDR3 is TGTGCCAGCAGCCCCCCTACAGACAGGACAGCCCTCTCCTACGAGCAGTACGTC.

This chain joins TRBV2 and TRBJ2-3; 13 bases are a match to TRBD2. The CDR3 spans 16 residues. Per the germline V gene, CDR1 is SNHLY and CDR2 is FYNNEI. Germline trimming cut 8 bases from V and 0 bases from J; bases unmatched to any gene: 5. CDR3 nucleotide sequence: TGTGCCAGCGGGACTAGCGGGATCACTAGCACAGATACGCAGTATTTT. Its translation is CASGTSGITSTDTQYF.

A remark on this clonotype: The junction shows a germline mismatch at one end, possibly a read error. This sequence joins TRBV7-9 and TRBJ1-6, with a weak D call TRBD1 (5 bases). Germline V CDR1 and CDR2: SEHNR, FQNEAQ (reference sequence). The CDR3 contains 16 residues. CDR3 residues: CASSLGESYENSLLHF. The CDR3 bases are TGTGCCAGCAGCTTGGGGGAGAGCTACGAGAATTCACTCCTCCACTTT.

As to this clonotype: With a much larger clone just one base away, this may be a read error. A read error is likely, as this CDR3 ends without the conserved phenylalanine or tryptophan. The DNA is left out, because the CDR3 cannot be placed on it with certainty; the CDR3 is given as TCRdb lists it. The chain is built from TRBV2 and TRBJ1-6; the D call in the table, TRBD1, was not verified against the DNA. The CDR3 comprises 15 residues, both ends counted. Germline V gene data show CDR1 as SNHLY and CDR2 as FYNNEI. The CDR3 loop is CASGDGGTYTQYFGS.

A note on this clonotype: The germline gene is not matched at one end of the junction; a read error may be the cause. The chain carries TRBV11-3 and TRBJ2-1, with D possibly matching TRBD2 (7 bases). Germline lookup yields CDR1 SGHNT and CDR2 YENEEA. CDR3 length: 15 residues. CDR3 DNA sequence: TGCGCCAGCAGCCAAACCGAGGGGGGGCTAAATGAGCAGTTCTTC. Translating gives CASSQTEGGLNEQFF.

CDR3 sequence reads: CASRDSNQPQHF. The CDR3 nucleotides are TGTGCCAGCAGGGACTCGAATCAGCCCCAGCATTTT. The chain joins TRBV2 to TRBJ1-5; D gene ambiguous. The CDR3 contains 12 residues. Germline loops: CDR1 SNHLY, CDR2 FYNNEI. The V and J ends lost 6 bases and 4 bases respectively, with 7 bases between them.

This rearrangement joins TRBV5-4 to TRBJ2-2, with 8 bases that match TRBD1. This CDR3 is built from 15 residues. The germline V gene has CDR1 SGHNT and CDR2 YYREEE (reference sequence). The V and J ends lost 5 bases and 11 bases, in that order; junction bases with no gene match: 14. The CDR3 region has the DNA TGTGCCAGCAGACCCCAGGGGGCGCGAGGCGGAGAGCTGTTTTTT. Translated, it gives CASRPQGARGGELFF.

V gene TRBV5-4 combines with J gene TRBJ1-1; 8 bases line up with TRBD1. CDR1 and CDR2 from the germline V gene are SGHNT and YYREEE (reference sequence). J lost 7 bases, V lost 4 bases, and 12 bases had no gene match. The CDR3 consists of 15 residues. Here the CDR3 reads CASSLLDRDLLEAFF. CDR3 coding DNA: TGTGCCAGCAGCCTATTGGACAGGGATCTTCTTGAAGCTTTCTTT.